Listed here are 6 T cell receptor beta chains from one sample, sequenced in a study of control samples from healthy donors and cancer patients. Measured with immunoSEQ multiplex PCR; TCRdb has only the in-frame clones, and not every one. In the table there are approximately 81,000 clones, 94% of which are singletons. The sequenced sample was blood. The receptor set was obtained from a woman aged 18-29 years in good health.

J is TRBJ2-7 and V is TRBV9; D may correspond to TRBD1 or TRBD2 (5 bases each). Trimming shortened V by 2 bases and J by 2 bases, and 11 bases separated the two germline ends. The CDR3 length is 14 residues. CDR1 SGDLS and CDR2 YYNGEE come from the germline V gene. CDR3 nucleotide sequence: TGTGCCAGCAGCGTGGGACGGTACACCTACGAGCAGTACTTC. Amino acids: CASSVGRYTYEQYF.

The DNA for the CDR3 is TGTGCCAGCAAGGGGACAACCCAGGGGGAGCAGTTCTTC. Its translation: CASKGTTQGEQFF. This sequence joins TRBV18 and TRBJ2-1, with D possibly matching TRBD1 (6 bases). The V gene lost 8 bases and the J gene lost 10 bases, with 18 bases spanning the gap. The CDR3 is 13 amino acids. Germline V gene data show CDR1 as KGHSH and CDR2 as LQKENI.

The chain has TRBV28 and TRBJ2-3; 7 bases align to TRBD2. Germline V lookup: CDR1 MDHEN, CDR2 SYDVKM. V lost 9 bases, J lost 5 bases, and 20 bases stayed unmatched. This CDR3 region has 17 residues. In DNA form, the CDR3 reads TGTGCCAGTCAAAAAGCCGGCGGGGGAAGTGGTCTAGATACGCAGTATTTT. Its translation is CASQKAGGGSGLDTQYF. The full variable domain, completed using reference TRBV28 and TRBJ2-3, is DVKVTQSSRYLVKRTGEKVFLECVQDMDHENMFWYRQDPGLGLRLIYFSYDVKMKEKGDIPEGYSVSREKKERFSLILESASTNQTSMYLCASQKAGGGSGLDTQYFGPGTRLTVL.

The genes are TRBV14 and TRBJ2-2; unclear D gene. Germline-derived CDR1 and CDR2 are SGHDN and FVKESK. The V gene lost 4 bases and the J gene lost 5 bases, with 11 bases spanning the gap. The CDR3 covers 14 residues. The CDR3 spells CASSRLPYTGELFF. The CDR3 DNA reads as TGTGCCAGCAGCCGACTTCCATATACCGGGGAGCTGTTTTTT.

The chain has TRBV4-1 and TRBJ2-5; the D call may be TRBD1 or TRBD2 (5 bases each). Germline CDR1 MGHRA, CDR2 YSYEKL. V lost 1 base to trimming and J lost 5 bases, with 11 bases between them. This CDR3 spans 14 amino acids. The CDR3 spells CASSQVAGTETQYF. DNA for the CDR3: TGCGCCAGCAGCCAAGTCGCAGGGACGGAGACCCAGTACTTC.

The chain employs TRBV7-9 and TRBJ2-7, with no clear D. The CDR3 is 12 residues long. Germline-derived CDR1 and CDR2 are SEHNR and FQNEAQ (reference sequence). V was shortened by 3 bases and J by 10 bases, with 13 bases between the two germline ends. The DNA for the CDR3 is TGTGCCAGCAGCTTCGACTCGTCCACTCAGTACTTC. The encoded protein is CASSFDSSTQYF.